The clone carrying this T cell receptor (beta chain) has just one count. Its target is unknown. The source of the sample is a study of shared clonotypes between healthy human individuals. Study-level background: Three plates were used per donor for CD4 naive, three for CD4 memory, two for CD8 naive and one for CD8 memory.

Study observations and caveats: Sorted-subset sequencing was shown by rarefaction to be incomplete despite large depth. What limited the represented genetic and exposure-history diversity was the small number of donors. Richness estimates generally favored naive over memory subsets.

Only in-frame clones appear in the TCRdb table, and some are missing; sequencing was by immunoSEQ multiplex PCR. This table holds 2 million to 2.5 million clones, about nine tenths found once. From germline, CDR1 is MDHEN and CDR2 SYDVKM. V shed 3 bases and J shed 0 bases, with 9 bases lying between them. The CDR3 is 15 residues long. The sample consisted of naive CD4+ T cells from PBMCs. As to subset: CD45RA+ positively selected. The receptor was isolated from a man younger than 30 in good health. Some clones in this sample may be carry-over from other donors' samples. The rearrangement links TRBV28 to TRBJ2-1, with D perhaps matching TRBD2 (5 bases). Here the CDR3 DNA reads TGTGCCAGCAGTTTGCGGAGGAGCTCCTACAATGAGCAGTTCTTC. This sequence encodes CASSLRRSSYNEQFF.